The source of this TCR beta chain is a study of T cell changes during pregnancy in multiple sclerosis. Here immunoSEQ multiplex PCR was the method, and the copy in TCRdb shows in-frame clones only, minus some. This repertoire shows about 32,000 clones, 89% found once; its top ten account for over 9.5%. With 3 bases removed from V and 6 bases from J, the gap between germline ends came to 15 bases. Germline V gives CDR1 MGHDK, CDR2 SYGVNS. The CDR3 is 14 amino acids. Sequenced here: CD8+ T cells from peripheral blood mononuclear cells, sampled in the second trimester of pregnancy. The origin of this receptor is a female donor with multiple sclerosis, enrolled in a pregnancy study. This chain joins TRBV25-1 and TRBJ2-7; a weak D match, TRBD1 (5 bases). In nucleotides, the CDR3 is TGTGCCAGCAGTGAGACCAGAACAGGCCCCGAGCAGTACTTC. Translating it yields CASSETRTGPEQYF.